The 26 T cell receptor beta chains below were found in one sample sequenced in a study of Ad26.COV2.S vaccination and SARS-CoV-2 variants. Some clones are missing from TCRdb's copy, which holds only in-frame ones; the method was immunoSEQ multiplex PCR. The sample includes over 400,000 clones, around 92% of them seen just once. Treatment defined: around 19 received Ad26.COV2.S at low or high dose, single or two shots; several received placebo; per-sample allocation not given. Sampling occurred on day 63 after the first vaccine or placebo injection. The sample here was peripheral blood, taken in a trial of Ad26.COV2.S vaccine versus placebo. The receptors here all came from a person aged 18 to 59 who received the Ad26.COV2.S COVID-19 vaccine or a placebo.

The rearrangement uses TRBV28 and TRBJ1-1, with D uncertain. Germline V CDR1 and CDR2: MDHEN, SYDVKM. The V gene lost 2 bases and the J gene lost 1 base, with 11 bases spanning the gap. The CDR3 is made up of 15 amino acids. CDR3 loop: CASSLSLRTNTEAFF. Written as DNA, the CDR3 is TGTGCCAGCAGTTTAAGTCTACGGACGAACACTGAAGCTTTCTTT.

The J gene is TRBJ2-4, the V gene TRBV4-3; 8 bases fit TRBD1. This CDR3 contains 15 residues. V shed 3 bases, J shed 9 bases, and the junction held 10 bases outside the gene matches. Germline lookup yields CDR1 LGHNA and CDR2 YSLEER. The CDR3 sequence: CASSQQEDRGGIQYF. The CDR3 nucleotides read TGCGCCAGCAGCCAGCAAGAAGACAGGGGAGGCATTCAGTACTTC.

The DNA of the CDR3 is TGTGCCAGCAGTTTAGTGAATTCACCCCTCCACTTT. It is translated as CASSLVNSPLHF. The rearrangement links TRBV27 to TRBJ1-6, with no clear D. The germline V gene encodes CDR1 MNHEY and CDR2 SMNVEV (reference sequence). V shed 2 bases and J shed 7 bases, with 3 bases lying between them. This CDR3 region has 12 residues.

This rearrangement joins TRBV7-6 to TRBJ2-2; the D gene is possibly TRBD2 (6 bases). The germline V gene has CDR1 SGHVS and CDR2 FNYEAQ. The ends were cut back, 4 bases at V and 4 bases at J, with 13 bases in the middle. The CDR3 contains 15 residues. This chain's CDR3 is CASSSNRGGTGELFF. Here the CDR3 DNA reads TGTGCCAGCAGCTCCAACCGGGGAGGCACCGGGGAGCTGTTTTTT.

The rearrangement joins TRBV18 to TRBJ1-1, with a tentative D call TRBD1 (6 bases). From germline, CDR1 is KGHSH and CDR2 LQKENI. This CDR3 spans 16 amino acids. V shed 5 bases and J shed 7 bases, with 23 bases lying between them. The CDR3 DNA follows: TGTGCCAGCTCAAGGGACACGACCCGAACACTGGGTGAAGCTTTCTTT. Encoded protein: CASSRDTTRTLGEAFF.

The chain uses TRBV19 and TRBJ1-1; TRBD1 matches 8 bases. CDR1 is LNHDA, CDR2 SQIVND, per germline (reference sequence). The CDR3 length is 13 residues. Trimming took 4 bases from V and 4 from J; bases not matched to a gene: 2. The CDR3 DNA is TGTGCCAGTAGTACCAGGGGGCCCACTGAAGCTTTCTTT. Amino acids: CASSTRGPTEAFF.

This chain uses TRBV27 with TRBJ1-2, with 7 bases that match TRBD1. Germline CDR1 reads MNHEY; CDR2 reads SMNVEV (reference sequence). CDR3 length equals 14 residues. V lost 7 bases and J lost 1; bases outside the gene matches: 6. Written as DNA, the CDR3 is TGTGCCAGCAATGCAGGGGGGCATAACTATGGCTACACCTTC. This sequence encodes CASNAGGHNYGYTF.

The chain joins TRBV5-3 to TRBJ1-6; possibly TRBD1 for D (5 bases). TRBV5-3 is filed as an ORF, its function uncertain. The CDR3 contains 16 residues. V dropped 3 bases and J dropped 3 bases, with 13 bases sitting between them. The CDR3 protein is CARSSGHVVYNSPLHF. The DNA of the CDR3 is TGTGCCAGAAGCTCGGGGCACGTTGTCTATAATTCACCCCTCCACTTT.

V usage is TRBV27 and J usage is TRBJ1-1, with TRBD1 matching over 8 bases. The germline CDR1 and CDR2 sequences are MNHEY and SMNVEV (reference sequence). V lost 5 bases and J lost 7; bases outside the gene matches: 3. CDR3 length: 12 residues. The CDR3 is CASSKQGGEAFF. In DNA form, the CDR3 reads TGTGCCAGCAGTAAACAGGGGGGTGAAGCTTTCTTT.

The chain links TRBV10-3 to TRBJ1-3; D remains unclear. The CDR3 totals 16 residues. The ends were cut back, 2 bases at V and 0 bases at J, with 11 bases in the middle. Germline V gene sequence: CDR1 ENHRY, CDR2 SYGVKD. The CDR3 DNA follows: TGTGCCATCAGTGAGCGTGGCAGACCCTCTGGAAACACCATATATTTT. Its translation: CAISERGRPSGNTIYF.

This clone was counted once. V is TRBV6-5 and J is TRBJ1-2; D remains ambiguous. Germline V CDR1 and CDR2: MNHEY, SVGAGI. The CDR3 covers 11 residues. V was clipped by 6 bases and J by 5 bases, with 7 bases between them. As DNA, the CDR3 is TGTGCCAGCAGCCCGGGATATGGCTACACCTTC. This encodes CASSPGYGYTF.

The rearrangement links TRBV5-6 to TRBJ2-7; 7 bases agree with TRBD2. Trimming removed 1 base from V and 2 bases from J; junction bases left unmatched: 3. Germline V gives CDR1 SGHDT, CDR2 YYEEEE. This CDR3 comprises 14 residues. The CDR3 protein is CASSLRLAAYEQYF. The CDR3 DNA reads TGTGCCAGCAGCTTGAGGCTAGCGGCCTACGAGCAGTACTTC.

This sequence joins TRBV4-1 and TRBJ2-5; 13 bases align to TRBD2. CDR1 MGHRA and CDR2 YSYEKL come from the germline V gene. The CDR3 length is 16 residues. J gave up 7 bases and V 0 bases, and 5 bases lay outside the gene matches. The CDR3 DNA is TGCGCCAGCAGCCAAGATCGGTGGACTAGCGGGGGGACCCAGTACTTC. This sequence encodes CASSQDRWTSGGTQYF.

The chain links TRBV2 to TRBJ1-4; 7 bases are a match to TRBD1. Unmatched junction bases numbered 11, after V lost 7 bases and J lost 6 bases. This CDR3 is built from 15 residues. Germline V CDR1 and CDR2: SNHLY, FYNNEI. CDR3 loop: CASTSRQGGYEKLFF. The CDR3 coding sequence is TGTGCCAGCACTAGTAGACAGGGTGGATATGAAAAACTGTTTTTT.

V gene TRBV12-3 or TRBV12-4 combines with J gene TRBJ2-1, with D perhaps matching TRBD1 (5 bases). Trimming pared 1 base from V and 7 bases from J, leaving 8 bases between. CDR3 size: 13 residues. CDR3 in amino acids: CASSLETENEQFF. CDR3 coding DNA: TGTGCCAGCAGTTTAGAGACAGAAAATGAGCAGTTCTTC.

The genes are TRBV5-4 and TRBJ2-3; D perhaps matches TRBD2 (7 bases). Trimming pared 1 base from V and 0 bases from J, leaving 12 bases between. CDR3 length: 16 residues. Germline V gene data show CDR1 as SGHNT and CDR2 as YYREEE (reference sequence). The CDR3 DNA sequence: TGTGCCAGCAGCTTGTTGGCGGGGGCTAGCACAGATACGCAGTATTTT. Its translation: CASSLLAGASTDTQYF.

This clone has a handful of counts. This chain uses TRBV18 with TRBJ1-1; no clear D. This CDR3 region has 15 residues. Germline values: CDR1 KGHSH, CDR2 LQKENI. V was shortened by 0 bases and J by 1 base, with 9 bases between the two germline ends. The CDR3: CASSPPVGANTEAFF. The CDR3 DNA follows: TGTGCCAGCTCACCACCCGTTGGCGCGAACACTGAAGCTTTCTTT.

V gene TRBV27 combines with J gene TRBJ2-7; no clear D gene. From germline, CDR1 is MNHEY and CDR2 SMNVEV (reference sequence). CDR3 size: 13 residues. The germline V and J ends were trimmed by 2 bases and 2 bases, with 7 bases remaining between them. CDR3 in DNA: TGTGCCAGCAGTTTAGCCAATACCTACGAGCAGTACTTC. Translating gives CASSLANTYEQYF.

This chain uses TRBV19 with TRBJ2-7; no reliable D call. Trimming shortened V by 4 bases and J by 4 bases, and 11 bases separated the two germline ends. The CDR3 consists of 13 residues. Germline values: CDR1 LNHDA, CDR2 SQIVND (reference sequence). The CDR3 sequence is CASSTADKYEQYF. CDR3 nucleotide sequence: TGTGCCAGTAGTACGGCAGACAAGTACGAGCAGTACTTC.

The J gene is TRBJ2-7, the V gene TRBV15, with 7 positions matching TRBD1. Germline loops: CDR1 LNHNV, CDR2 YYDKDF (reference sequence). V gave up 3 bases and J gave up 2 bases; unmatched junction bases: 4. The CDR3 sequence is 14 residues long. The CDR3 here is CATSSGDRAYEQYF. CDR3 coding DNA: TGTGCCACCAGCAGCGGGGACAGAGCCTACGAGCAGTACTTC.

This sequence joins TRBV5-1 and TRBJ1-2; D might be TRBD1 (5 bases). V was pared by 4 bases and J by 9 bases, with 10 bases between. This CDR3 has 11 amino acids. CDR1 is SGHRS and CDR2 is YFSETQ in the germline V gene. CDR3 protein: CASSAAGSYTF. The CDR3, as DNA: TGCGCCAGCAGCGCGGCAGGGAGCTACACCTTC.

V gene TRBV2 combines with J gene TRBJ2-5; the match to TRBD2 covers 12 bases. V was pared by 6 bases and J by 4 bases, with 21 bases of the junction left unmatched. CDR1 is SNHLY, CDR2 FYNNEI, per germline. CDR3 length: 20 amino acids. CDR3 in amino acids: CASRPDPGTSGRPVRETQYF. CDR3 in DNA: TGTGCCAGCAGACCGGACCCCGGGACTAGCGGGCGTCCGGTGAGAGAGACCCAGTACTTC.

V gene TRBV4-3 combines with J gene TRBJ2-7, with TRBD2 matching 8 bases. Germline V gene data show CDR1 as LGHNA and CDR2 as YSLEER. V trimming: 0 bases; J trimming: 3 bases; junction bases outside the gene matches: 7. This CDR3 spans 16 amino acids. The CDR3 DNA sequence: TGCGCCAGCAGCCAAGATCAAGCGGGGGCCCTCTACGAGCAGTACTTC. As protein: CASSQDQAGALYEQYF.

CDR3 sequence: CASSLFQTYEQYF. Here the CDR3 DNA reads TGTGCCAGCAGCTTGTTCCAGACCTACGAGCAGTACTTC. V usage is TRBV5-6 and J usage is TRBJ2-7; D not resolved. The germline V gene encodes CDR1 SGHDT and CDR2 YYEEEE. The CDR3 is 13 amino acids. Between the trimmed V and J ends, which lost 1 base and 2 bases, there was a span of 7 bases.

This rearrangement joins TRBV3-1 (or the pseudogene TRBV3-2) to TRBJ1-6; D perhaps matches TRBD1 (5 bases). CDR3 length: 16 residues. V was pared by 0 bases and J by 9 bases, with 15 bases between. Germline CDR1 and CDR2: LGHDT and YNNKEL (reference sequence). DNA of the CDR3: TGTGCCAGCAGCCAAGAAGTACAGGTTTGGAGTTCACCCCTCCACTTT. It translates to CASSQEVQVWSSPLHF.

This chain uses TRBV3-1 (or the pseudogene TRBV3-2) with TRBJ1-6; no firm D call. Germline-derived CDR1 and CDR2 are LGHDT and YNNKEL (reference sequence). The V and J ends lost 1 base and 4 bases respectively, with 8 bases between them. This CDR3 is 15 amino acids long. CDR3 sequence: CASSQVSGYNSPLHF. The CDR3 DNA is TGTGCCAGCAGCCAAGTTTCAGGATATAATTCACCCCTCCACTTT.